The 3 T cell receptor beta chains below all came from one sample that was sequenced in a study of shared clonotypes between healthy human individuals (TCRdb year 2020). Library preparation employed the immunoSEQ multiplex PCR assay. TCRdb stores this immuneACCESS table with in-frame sequences only. Part of the clones is absent; in the studies checked, under half of the shortfall reflects unresolved V genes, and no reason is known for the rest. The sample contains some 2,100,000 clones, approximately 95% of them found a single time. The ten largest make up less than 0.15% of the sample. Sequenced input: naive CD4+ T cells sorted from blood. The cell subset or site label, read with the paper, signifies: CD45RA+ positively selected. The source of these receptors is a man in his late teens or twenties in good health.

Comment on this clone: The sample holds other DNA sequences that translate to the same CDR3. The rearrangement uses TRBV18 and TRBJ2-7, with D tentatively TRBD2 (5 bases). This CDR3 is 13 amino acids long. Germline lookup yields CDR1 KGHSH and CDR2 LQKENI. The V and J ends lost 3 bases and 5 bases respectively, with 11 bases between them. CDR3 loop: CASSPLAGDEQYF. CDR3 in DNA: TGTGCCAGCTCACCCCTAGCCGGGGACGAGCAGTACTTC.

This clone has only one observation. The chain joins TRBV30 to TRBJ2-5, with D possibly being TRBD1 (5 bases). Germline V gene lookup returns CDR1 GTSNPN and CDR2 SVGIG (reference sequence). V lost 0 bases to trimming and J lost 5 bases, with 10 bases between them. This CDR3 is 13 amino acids long. The CDR3 DNA follows: TGTGCCTGGAGTGTACAAGGGGTCGAGACCCAGTACTTC. It encodes CAWSVQGVETQYF.

This clone was recorded once. Other DNA sequences from this sample encode an identical CDR3 as well. The V and J genes are TRBV6-6 and TRBJ1-3; TRBD1 matches 9 bases. Germline CDR1 and CDR2: MNHNY and SVGAGI (reference sequence). The CDR3 covers 14 residues. V dropped 6 bases and J dropped 2; count of bases not matched to a gene: 2. CDR3 sequence reads: CASSRTGAGNTIYF. Written as DNA, the CDR3 is TGTGCCAGCAGCCGGACAGGGGCTGGAAACACCATATATTTT.